These 30 T cell receptor beta chains share one sample of origin, sequenced in a study of blood T cell repertoires in COVID-19. Libraries were prepared by immunoSEQ multiplex PCR; TCRdb keeps only in-frame clonotypes and omits some of them. The top ten clones hold 9.1% of a sample with roughly 240,000 clones, 70% to 90% of them seen once. Sequences were obtained from PBMCs or T cells enriched from blood (not recorded which). Every receptor here comes from a woman between 45 and 60 years old with acute COVID-19.

This clone was observed a handful of times. The gene calls are TRBV5-1 and TRBJ1-2; 10 positions match TRBD1. Germline V lookup: CDR1 SGHRS, CDR2 YFSETQ. V lost 5 bases to trimming and J lost 4 bases; unmatched junction nucleotides: 5. The CDR3 length is 14 residues. The CDR3 protein is CASRQTGGTYGYTF. The CDR3 coding sequence is TGCGCCAGCAGACAGACAGGGGGCACCTATGGCTACACCTTC.

V is TRBV5-1 and J is TRBJ2-5; D may be TRBD2 (6 bases). Trimming pared 4 bases from V and 5 bases from J, leaving 18 bases between. The CDR3 extends over 15 amino acids. Germline CDR1 is SGHRS and CDR2 is YFSETQ. In DNA, the CDR3 is TGCGCCAGCAGCGGCGGGACCGGTCTGGGGGAGACCCAGTACTTC. This gives the protein CASSGGTGLGETQYF.

The chain recombines TRBV18 with TRBJ1-2, with a weak D call TRBD1 (6 bases). This CDR3 spans 13 amino acids. Germline V lookup: CDR1 KGHSH, CDR2 LQKENI. V lost 3 bases and J 5 bases, leaving 10 bases between the germline ends. CDR3 protein: CASSPNTGYGYTF. In nucleotides, the CDR3 is TGTGCCAGCTCACCCAATACAGGGTATGGCTACACCTTC.

The gene calls are TRBV4-1 and TRBJ1-2; TRBD1 agrees at 7 bases. Germline CDR1 reads MGHRA; CDR2 reads YSYEKL. Trimming removed 7 bases from V and 4 bases from J; junction bases left unmatched: 9. The CDR3 is made up of 14 amino acids. For the CDR3, the DNA is TGCGCCAGCACCCCACAGGGGCAGAGCTATGGCTACACCTTC. This gives the protein CASTPQGQSYGYTF.

V gene TRBV7-2 combines with J gene TRBJ2-5; 10 nucleotides line up with TRBD2. Germline V gene lookup returns CDR1 SGHTA and CDR2 FQGNSA. The V segment lost 5 bases and the J segment 4 bases; nucleotides outside the gene matches: 10. CDR3 length: 16 amino acids. The CDR3 DNA is TGTGCCAGCAGCCCCTACCAGCGGGGGGGCGGAGAGACCCAGTACTTC. Amino acid sequence: CASSPYQRGGGETQYF.

The J gene is TRBJ1-6, the V gene TRBV18; D is undetermined. Germline V gene sequence: CDR1 KGHSH, CDR2 LQKENI. CDR3 length: 14 amino acids. V was pared by 3 bases and J by 5 bases, with 8 bases between. Here the CDR3 DNA reads TGTGCCAGCTCACCGACAAGCAATAATTCACCCCTCCACTTT. This gives the protein CASSPTSNNSPLHF.

Note on this clone: This specimen includes other DNA sequences encoding the same CDR3. The chain employs TRBV12-3 or TRBV12-4 and TRBJ2-5, with a weak D call TRBD2 (6 bases). The CDR3 is made up of 13 amino acids. Trimming took off 5 bases at V and 2 bases at J, with 9 bases between the two ends. The CDR3 sequence: CASSLGSQETQYF. The DNA of the CDR3 is TGTGCCAGCAGTCTCGGGAGTCAAGAGACCCAGTACTTC.

The rearrangement joins TRBV30 to TRBJ1-6; D might be TRBD1 (6 bases). V lost 4 bases to trimming and J lost 3 bases, with 13 bases between them. The CDR3 contains 15 residues. From germline, CDR1 is GTSNPN and CDR2 SVGIG (reference sequence). The CDR3 reads CAWTVRQVYNSPLHF. The CDR3 region has the DNA TGTGCCTGGACCGTAAGACAGGTCTATAATTCACCCCTCCACTTT.

This chain uses TRBV7-6 with TRBJ1-5, with TRBD1 matching over 8 bases. This CDR3 region has 14 residues. CDR1 and CDR2 (germline): SGHVS, FNYEAQ. V trimming: 4 bases; J trimming: 7 bases; junction bases outside the gene matches: 6. CDR3 coding DNA: TGTGCCAGCAGCTCTGACAGGGGAAAACAGCCCCAGCATTTT. Residues: CASSSDRGKQPQHF.

This clone was seen just once. The gene calls are TRBV4-3 and TRBJ2-2, with a possible D match to TRBD1 (6 bases). CDR3 length: 16 residues. Germline loops: CDR1 LGHNA, CDR2 YSLEER. Between the trimmed V and J ends, which lost 5 bases and 5 bases, there was a span of 18 bases. CDR3 protein: CASSGHLGRGTGELFF. For the CDR3, the DNA is TGCGCCAGCAGCGGTCATTTAGGCAGGGGTACCGGGGAGCTGTTTTTT.

This chain links TRBV30 with TRBJ1-6; maybe TRBD1 (6 bases). The CDR3 contains 15 residues. V lost 4 bases, J lost 3 bases, and 13 bases lay in between. CDR1 is GTSNPN, CDR2 SVGIG, per germline (reference sequence). CDR3 DNA: TGTGCCTGGATAACAGGGAACAGCTATAATTCACCCCTCCACTTT. Translated: CAWITGNSYNSPLHF.

This rearrangement joins TRBV10-3 to TRBJ1-6; maybe TRBD1 (5 bases). The CDR3 runs to 15 residues. With 6 bases removed from V and 9 bases from J, the gap between germline ends came to 18 bases. The germline V gene has CDR1 ENHRY and CDR2 SYGVKD. The CDR3 nucleotides are TGTGCCATCAGCCGAGAAGGGCAGGGCGGTTCACCCCTCCACTTT. Its protein product is CAISREGQGGSPLHF.

In its sample, this clone was seen a few times. This sequence joins TRBV6-2 or TRBV6-3 and TRBJ2-2; 8 positions agree with TRBD1. CDR1 is MNHEY and CDR2 is SVGEGT in the germline V gene. J lost 4 bases, V lost 3 bases, and 10 bases had no gene match. CDR3 length equals 17 residues. The CDR3 loop reads CASSYFVGQDLTGELFF. In DNA form, the CDR3 reads TGTGCCAGCAGTTATTTCGTGGGACAGGACCTCACCGGGGAGCTGTTTTTT.

The chain is built from TRBV6-5 and TRBJ2-7; 7 bases agree with TRBD2. From germline, CDR1 is MNHEY and CDR2 SVGAGI. V dropped 2 bases and J dropped 7; count of bases not matched to a gene: 11. CDR3 size: 15 residues. This CDR3 reads CASSYMSGSSGEQYF. In DNA form, the CDR3 reads TGTGCCAGCAGTTACATGTCGGGTAGTAGCGGGGAGCAGTACTTC.

This chain connects TRBV28 to TRBJ1-1, with 10 bases fitting TRBD1. V trimming: 6 bases; J trimming: 0 bases; junction bases outside the gene matches: 10. Looked up from germline, CDR1 is MDHEN and CDR2 is SYDVKM. The CDR3 has 17 amino acids. Written as DNA, the CDR3 is TGTGCCAGCAGCTCTCCGGGACAGGGGCTAATGAACACTGAAGCTTTCTTT. Its translation: CASSSPGQGLMNTEAFF.

The rearrangement uses TRBV9 and TRBJ1-3; 8 positions match TRBD1. The V segment lost 4 bases and the J segment 4 bases; nucleotides outside the gene matches: 4. Germline assignment: CDR1 SGDLS and CDR2 YYNGEE. The CDR3 extends over 14 amino acids. For the CDR3, the DNA is TGTGCCAGCAGCTCCCGGGACAGGGGAAACACCATATATTTT. This encodes CASSSRDRGNTIYF.

The chain recombines TRBV5-1 with TRBJ1-3; D uncertain. The V gene's germline CDR1 is SGHRS and CDR2 YFSETQ. The CDR3 runs to 15 residues. Deletions cut 0 bases from V and 0 bases from J, with 7 bases between. CDR3: CASSLGTVSGNTIYF. CDR3 DNA: TGCGCCAGCAGCTTGGGGACTGTCTCTGGAAACACCATATATTTT.

The V and J genes are TRBV6-5 and TRBJ1-1; no reliable D call. Germline loops: CDR1 MNHEY, CDR2 SVGAGI. Trimming took 4 bases from V and 4 from J, leaving 13 bases between them. The CDR3 contains 14 residues. In DNA, the CDR3 is TGTGCCAGCAGTTTCACTCCCTTGAGCACTGAAGCTTTCTTT. This sequence encodes CASSFTPLSTEAFF.

The chain is built from TRBV6-2 or TRBV6-3 and TRBJ2-1, with D unresolved. Germline CDR1 is MNHEY and CDR2 is SVGEGT. Trimming removed 5 bases at V and 9 bases at J, with 8 bases between. The CDR3 runs 11 residues. CDR3 sequence (DNA): TGTGCCAGCAGTACCTGGAGTGAGCAGTTCTTC. The encoded protein is CASSTWSEQFF.

The chain recombines TRBV7-9 with TRBJ1-2, with 10 bases fitting TRBD1. CDR3 size: 15 residues. In germline, CDR1 is SEHNR, CDR2 FQNEAQ (reference sequence). V shed 2 bases and J 5 bases; nucleotides not matched to a gene: 5. The DNA of the CDR3 is TGTGCCAGCAGCTTATTAAGGACAGGGGGGTATGGCTACACCTTC. Amino acids: CASSLLRTGGYGYTF.

V is TRBV18 and J is TRBJ1-1; D is unresolved. Trimming left V 4 bases short and J 2 bases short, with 8 bases between. CDR3 length: 13 residues. The germline CDR1 and CDR2 sequences are KGHSH and LQKENI. CDR3 in amino acids: CASSRSGNTEAFF. The DNA for the CDR3 is TGTGCCAGCTCACGGTCGGGAAACACTGAAGCTTTCTTT.

The chain joins TRBV6-5 to TRBJ1-5; D is unclear. V lost 6 bases and J lost 4, with 10 bases in between. CDR3 length: 13 amino acids. Germline values: CDR1 MNHEY, CDR2 SVGAGI. The CDR3 bases are TGTGCCAGCAGATCCGGAGGAAATCAGCCCCAGCATTTT. Its protein is CASRSGGNQPQHF.

The V gene is TRBV6-2 or TRBV6-3, the J gene TRBJ1-1, with 9 bases lining up with TRBD1. Trimming at V came to 5 bases and at J to 5 bases, leaving 9 bases not matched to a gene. Germline CDR1 is MNHEY and CDR2 is SVGEGT. The CDR3 is made up of 15 amino acids. The CDR3 coding sequence is TGTGCCAGCAGTACGGGACAGGGTCGTGGGACTGAAGCTTTCTTT. It encodes CASSTGQGRGTEAFF.

The genes are TRBV5-1 and TRBJ1-4, with 8 bases that match TRBD1. The CDR3 sequence is 15 residues long. CDR1 is SGHRS, CDR2 YFSETQ, per germline. Germline trimming cut 4 bases from V and 1 base from J; bases unmatched to any gene: 3. The CDR3 loop reads CASSQGAVTNEKLFF. The CDR3 region has the DNA TGCGCCAGCAGCCAGGGGGCAGTAACTAATGAAAAACTGTTTTTT.

The rearrangement links TRBV5-4 to TRBJ2-5, with 8 bases identical to TRBD1. The junction had 4 bases not matched to a gene; V was cut back by 4 bases and J by 5 bases. From germline, CDR1 is SGHNT and CDR2 YYREEE (reference sequence). The CDR3 is 13 residues long. CDR3 sequence reads: CASSPGGGETQYF. CDR3 sequence (DNA): TGTGCCAGCAGCCCAGGGGGCGGTGAGACCCAGTACTTC.

This clone showed up just once. The chain has TRBV3-1 (or the pseudogene TRBV3-2) and TRBJ2-5; no definite D call. CDR1 and CDR2 from the germline V gene are LGHDT and YNNKEL (reference sequence). V was trimmed by 1 base and J by 2 bases, leaving 14 bases between them. The CDR3 length is 16 residues. The DNA of the CDR3 is TGTGCCAGCAGCCAAGGGTCTAGGCAGTCGCAAGAGACCCAGTACTTC. Translation: CASSQGSRQSQETQYF.

To note about this clone: Distinct nucleotide sequences in the sample also encode this CDR3. The chain links TRBV6-5 to TRBJ1-2; unclear D gene. V dropped 5 bases and J dropped 3 bases, with 10 bases sitting between them. The germline V gene encodes CDR1 MNHEY and CDR2 SVGAGI. CDR3 length: 13 amino acids. This CDR3 is CASSPGSYYGYTF. For the CDR3, the DNA is TGTGCCAGCAGTCCCGGGTCCTACTATGGCTACACCTTC.

The chain carries TRBV12-5 and TRBJ1-1, with 12 nucleotides matching TRBD1. This CDR3 spans 16 amino acids. The germline V gene has CDR1 LGHNT and CDR2 FRNRAP. Trimming at V came to 1 base and at J to 7 bases, leaving 7 bases not matched to a gene. The DNA for the CDR3 is TGTGCTAGTGGTTTGGGGGACAGGGGGCCTTTTTATGAAGCTTTCTTT. This sequence encodes CASGLGDRGPFYEAFF.

Here the CDR3 reads CASSGGQATYNEQFF. Written as DNA, the CDR3 is TGTGCCAGTAGCGGGGGACAGGCTACCTACAATGAGCAGTTCTTC. The chain links TRBV19 to TRBJ2-1; 8 nucleotides agree with TRBD1. Germline values: CDR1 LNHDA, CDR2 SQIVND (reference sequence). V trimming: 6 bases; J trimming: 2 bases; junction bases outside the gene matches: 6. The CDR3 loop spans 15 amino acids.

The rearrangement uses TRBV30 and TRBJ1-5; TRBD1 matches at 10 bases. From germline, CDR1 is GTSNPN and CDR2 SVGIG (reference sequence). The CDR3 runs 13 residues. V shed 4 bases, J shed 7 bases, and the junction held 4 bases outside the gene matches. The CDR3 reads CAWTGQGKQPQHF. The CDR3 DNA reads TGTGCCTGGACGGGACAGGGGAAACAGCCCCAGCATTTT.